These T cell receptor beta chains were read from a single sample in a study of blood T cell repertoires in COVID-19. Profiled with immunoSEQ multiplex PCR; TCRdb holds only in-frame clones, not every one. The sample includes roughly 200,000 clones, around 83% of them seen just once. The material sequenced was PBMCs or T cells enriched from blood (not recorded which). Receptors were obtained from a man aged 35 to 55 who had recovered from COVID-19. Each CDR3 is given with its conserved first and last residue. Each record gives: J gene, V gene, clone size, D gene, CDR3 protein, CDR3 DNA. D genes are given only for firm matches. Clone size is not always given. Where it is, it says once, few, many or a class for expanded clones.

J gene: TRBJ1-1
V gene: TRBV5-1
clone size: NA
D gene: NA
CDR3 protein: CASSFGRGETAFF
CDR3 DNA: TGCGCCAGCAGCTTCGGGAGGGGGGAGACGGCTTTCTTT

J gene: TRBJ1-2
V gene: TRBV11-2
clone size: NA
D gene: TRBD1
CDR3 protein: CASSSNRDSPYGYTF
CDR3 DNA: TGTGCCAGCAGCTCTAATAGGGACAGCCCCTATGGCTACACCTTC

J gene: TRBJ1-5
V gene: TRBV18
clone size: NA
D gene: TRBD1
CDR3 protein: CASSPDGQGSQPQHF
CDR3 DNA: TGTGCCAGCTCACCGGACGGACAGGGAAGCCAGCCCCAGCATTTT

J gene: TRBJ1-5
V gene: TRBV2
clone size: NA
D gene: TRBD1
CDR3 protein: CASSEPGQGNQPQHF
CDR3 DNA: TGTGCCAGCAGTGAACCGGGACAGGGCAATCAGCCCCAGCATTTT

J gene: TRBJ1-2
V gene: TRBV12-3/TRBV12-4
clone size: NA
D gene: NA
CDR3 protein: CASSPERAYGYTF
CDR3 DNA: TGTGCCAGCAGCCCCGAGCGGGCCTATGGCTACACCTTC

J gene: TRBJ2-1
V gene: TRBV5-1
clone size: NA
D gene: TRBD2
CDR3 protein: CASRLRLAAIYNEQFF
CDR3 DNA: TGCGCCAGCAGACTGAGACTAGCGGCCATCTACAATGAGCAGTTCTTC

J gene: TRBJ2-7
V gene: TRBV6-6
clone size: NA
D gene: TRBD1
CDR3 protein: CASSFPTGADYEQYF
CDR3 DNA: TGTGCCAGCAGTTTCCCGACAGGGGCAGACTACGAGCAGTACTTC

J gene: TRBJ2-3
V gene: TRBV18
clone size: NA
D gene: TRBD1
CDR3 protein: CASSPRTGQDTQYF
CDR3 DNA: TGTGCCAGCTCACCACGGACAGGGCAAGATACGCAGTATTTT

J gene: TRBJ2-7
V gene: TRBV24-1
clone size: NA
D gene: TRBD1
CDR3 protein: CATSDRTGVYEQYF
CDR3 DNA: TGTGCCACCAGTGATCGAACAGGGGTCTACGAGCAGTACTTC

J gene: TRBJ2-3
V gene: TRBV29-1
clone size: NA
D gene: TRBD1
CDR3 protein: CSADRDRGTDTQYF
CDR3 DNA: TGCAGCGCTGACCGGGACAGGGGCACAGATACGCAGTATTTT

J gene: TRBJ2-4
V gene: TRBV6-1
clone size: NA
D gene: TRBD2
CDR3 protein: CASSEAAGGLAKNIQYF
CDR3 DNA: TGTGCCAGCAGTGAAGCGGCGGGGGGCCTAGCCAAAAACATTCAGTACTTC

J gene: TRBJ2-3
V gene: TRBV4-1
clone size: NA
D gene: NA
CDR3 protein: CASSTVGTDTQYF
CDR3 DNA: TGCGCCAGCTCCACTGTCGGGACAGATACGCAGTATTTT

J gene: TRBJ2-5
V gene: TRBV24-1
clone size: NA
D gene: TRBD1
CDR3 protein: CATSSDRVGPQETQYF
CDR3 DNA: TGTGCCACCAGTTCTGACAGGGTGGGACCCCAAGAGACCCAGTACTTC

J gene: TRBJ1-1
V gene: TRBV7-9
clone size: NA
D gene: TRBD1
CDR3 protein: CASSLQGAPLHTEAFF
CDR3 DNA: TGTGCCAGCAGTTTACAGGGGGCCCCGCTTCACACTGAAGCTTTCTTT

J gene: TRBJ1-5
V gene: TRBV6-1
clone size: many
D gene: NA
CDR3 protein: CASSDGGSFNQPQHF
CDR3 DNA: TGTGCCAGCAGTGACGGGGGGAGCTTCAATCAGCCCCAGCATTTT

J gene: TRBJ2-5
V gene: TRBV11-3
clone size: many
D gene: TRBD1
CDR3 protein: CASSSDRGFQETQYF
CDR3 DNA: TGTGCCAGCAGCTCGGACAGGGGGTTTCAAGAGACCCAGTACTTC

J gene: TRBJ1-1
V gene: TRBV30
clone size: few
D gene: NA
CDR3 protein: CAWSVSSRTEAFF
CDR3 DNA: TGTGCCTGGAGTGTATCGTCCCGCACTGAAGCTTTCTTT